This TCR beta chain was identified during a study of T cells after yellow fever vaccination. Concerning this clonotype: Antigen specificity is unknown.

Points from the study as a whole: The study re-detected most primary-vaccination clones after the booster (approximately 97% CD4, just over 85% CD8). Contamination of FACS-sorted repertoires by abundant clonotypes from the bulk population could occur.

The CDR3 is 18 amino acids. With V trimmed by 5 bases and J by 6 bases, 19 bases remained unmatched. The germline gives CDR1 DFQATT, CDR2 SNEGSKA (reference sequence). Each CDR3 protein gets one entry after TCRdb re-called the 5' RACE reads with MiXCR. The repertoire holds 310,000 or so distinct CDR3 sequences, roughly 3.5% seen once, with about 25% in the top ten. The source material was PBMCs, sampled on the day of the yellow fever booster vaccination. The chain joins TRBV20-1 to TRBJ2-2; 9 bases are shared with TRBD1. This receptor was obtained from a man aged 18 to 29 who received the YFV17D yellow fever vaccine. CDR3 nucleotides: TGCAGTGCTCCCCACCCCGCTCCGGGACAGGGATGGTCCGGGGAGCTGTTTTTT. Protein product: CSAPHPAPGQGWSGELFF.